This entry is about one TCR beta chain. Its antigen is not known. The sample belongs to a study of CXCR3-negative and CXCR3-positive naive CD8 T cells. Turning to the study itself: Libraries each contributed about 1.5 +/- 0.3 million TRB reads, for about 135 million in total. Study-wide results and limits: The study found CXCR3 expression partially decreased after cryopreservation and ran most assays on fresh PBMCs. Memory CD8+ cells had much lower diversity, and both naive subsets had comparably high diversity. Naive CXCR3-positive and CXCR3-negative cells shared similar TRBV-TRBJ usage, unlike memory cells.

Carrying UMI labels, the TRB cDNA libraries were prepared through 5' RACE. TCRdb reprocessed the 5' RACE reads, keeping one entry per CDR3 protein, no DNA. This sample's clone table lists tens of thousands of distinct CDR3 sequences. The sequencing input was memory CD8+ T cells from blood. The clonotype comes from a human donor in good health. Some clones in this sample may be carry-over from other donors' samples.

The CDR3 sequence is CASSQDNIQGVYEQYF. The chain joins TRBV4-1 to TRBJ2-7; the TCRdb D gene call, TRBD1, has no DNA to confirm it. The germline gives CDR1 MGHRA, CDR2 YSYEKL. This CDR3 region has 16 residues.